This T cell receptor (beta chain) was profiled in a study of shared clonotypes between healthy human individuals. Original data processing: ImmunoSEQ junction-only sequences lacked quality scores, so their filtering differed. Sequenced by immunoSEQ multiplex PCR; TCRdb stores in-frame clones only, minus some. V, J and clone size are those of that table, while D and trimming were read from the DNA. This sample has more than 2,000,000 clones, with just over 90% found just once. In regard to this clone: The target antigen is unknown.

Broader study findings: Few donors restricted represented genetic and exposure-history diversity. At large depth, rarefaction still showed sorted-subset sequencing to be incomplete.

The CDR3 runs 14 residues. With 5 bases removed from V and 4 bases from J, the gap between germline ends came to 14 bases. Looked up from germline, CDR1 is MNHEY and CDR2 is SMNVEV (reference sequence). The TCR was taken from a man between 18 and 29 years old in good health. Material: naive CD4+ T cells sorted from blood. Subset of the sample: CD45RA+ positively selected. V and J are TRBV27 and TRBJ1-2; weak D call: TRBD1 (5 bases). For the CDR3, the DNA is TGTGCCAGCAGTCCCCAGCGACAGCCCTATGGCTACACCTTC. This sequence encodes CASSPQRQPYGYTF.